The present T cell receptor beta chain was sequenced within a study of CD8 T cells in Susac syndrome. An input of about 0.45 to 1 ug of RNA was subjected to reverse transcription using random hexamers. By means of immunoSEQ multiplex PCR, TCR beta CDR3 spanning 54 Vbeta and 13 Jbeta underwent amplification. MiXCR, applied by TCRdb to the immunoSEQ multiplex PCR reads, yields one record per CDR3 protein. The table records some 170,000 distinct CDR3 sequences, around 96% of them present only once. This sequence originates from a human donor in good health. The sequencing input was CD4+ T cells from PBMCs.

CDR3 in DNA: TGCAGTGCTAGGATCGGACAAGTTCAGCGCAGCGGGATTTACGAGCAGTACTTC. Translated, it gives CSARIGQVQRSGIYEQYF. The chain carries TRBV20-1 and TRBJ2-7, with 7 bases aligning to TRBD2. V dropped 3 bases and J dropped 4; count of bases not matched to a gene: 21. The CDR3 sequence is 18 residues long. The germline CDR1 and CDR2 sequences are DFQATT and SNEGSKA (reference sequence).